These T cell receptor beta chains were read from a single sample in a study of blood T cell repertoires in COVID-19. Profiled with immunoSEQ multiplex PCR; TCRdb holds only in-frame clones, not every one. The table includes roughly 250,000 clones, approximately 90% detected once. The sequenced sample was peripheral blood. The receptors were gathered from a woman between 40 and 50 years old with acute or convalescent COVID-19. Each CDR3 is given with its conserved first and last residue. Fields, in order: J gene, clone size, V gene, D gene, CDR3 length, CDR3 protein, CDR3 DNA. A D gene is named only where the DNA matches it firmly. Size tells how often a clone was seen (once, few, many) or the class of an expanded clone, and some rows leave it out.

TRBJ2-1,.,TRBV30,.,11,CAFQKGNEQFF,TGTGCTTTCCAGAAGGGGAATGAGCAGTTCTTC
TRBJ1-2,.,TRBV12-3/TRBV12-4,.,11,CASRTDYGYTF,TGTGCCAGCCGGACAGACTATGGCTACACCTTC
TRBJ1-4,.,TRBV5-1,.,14,CASSLESGRRKLFF,TGCGCCAGCAGCTTGGAGTCAGGCCGGCGAAAACTGTTTTTT
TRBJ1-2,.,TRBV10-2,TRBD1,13,CASTSDRGRGYTF,TGCGCCAGCACTTCAGACAGGGGGCGGGGCTACACCTTC
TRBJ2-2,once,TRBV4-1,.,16,CASSQGAGPNTGELFF,TGCGCCAGCAGCCAAGGCGCGGGCCCGAACACCGGGGAGCTGTTTTTT
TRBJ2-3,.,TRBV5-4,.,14,CASSLGTRTDTQYF,TGTGCCAGCAGCTTGGGGACAAGGACAGATACGCAGTATTTT
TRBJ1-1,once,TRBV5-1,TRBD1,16,CASSLVPRGPSTEAFF,TGCGCCAGCAGCCTAGTCCCCAGGGGGCCTAGCACTGAAGCTTTCTTT
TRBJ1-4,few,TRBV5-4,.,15,CASSPTGGVEGKLFF,TGTGCCAGCAGCCCGACGGGGGGCGTGGAGGGAAAACTGTTTTTT
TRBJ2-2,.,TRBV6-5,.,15,CASSYGAGDTGELFF,TGTGCCAGCAGTTACGGTGCAGGGGACACCGGGGAGCTGTTTTTT
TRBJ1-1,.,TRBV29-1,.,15,CSVLSGEGMNTEAFF,TGCAGCGTTCTATCTGGTGAGGGAATGAACACTGAAGCTTTCTTT
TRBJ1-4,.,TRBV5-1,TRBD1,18,CASSLGTGVSLGSEKLFF,TGCGCCAGCAGCTTGGGGACAGGGGTATCGTTGGGTAGTGAAAAACTGTTTTTT
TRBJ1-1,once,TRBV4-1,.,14,CASSQDRRDAEAFF,TGCGCCAGCAGCCAAGATAGGCGGGACGCTGAAGCTTTCTTT
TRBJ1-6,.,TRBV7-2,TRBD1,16,CASSLGRTGVNSPLHF,TGTGCCAGCAGCTTAGGGAGGACAGGGGTCAATTCACCCCTCCACTTT
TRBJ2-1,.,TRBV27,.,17,CASSSDGTQPYYNEQFF,TGTGCCAGCAGTTCAGACGGGACACAACCATATTACAATGAGCAGTTCTTC
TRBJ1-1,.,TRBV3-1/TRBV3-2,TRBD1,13,CASRRDRATEAFF,TGTGCCAGCAGGCGCGACAGGGCCACTGAAGCTTTCTTT